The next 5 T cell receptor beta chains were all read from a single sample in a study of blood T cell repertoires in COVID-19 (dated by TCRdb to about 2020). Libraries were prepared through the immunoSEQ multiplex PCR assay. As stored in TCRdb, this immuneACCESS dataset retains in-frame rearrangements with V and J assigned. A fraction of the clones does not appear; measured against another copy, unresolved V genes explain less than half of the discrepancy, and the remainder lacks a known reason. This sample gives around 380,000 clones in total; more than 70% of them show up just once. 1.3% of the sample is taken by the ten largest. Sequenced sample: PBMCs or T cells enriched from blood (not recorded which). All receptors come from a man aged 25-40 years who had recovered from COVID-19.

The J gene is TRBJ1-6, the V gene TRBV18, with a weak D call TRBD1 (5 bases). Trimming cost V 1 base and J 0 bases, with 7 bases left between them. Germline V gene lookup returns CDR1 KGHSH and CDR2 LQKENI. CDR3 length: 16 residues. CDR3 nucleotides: TGTGCCAGCTCACCACGACAGAGCTCCTATAATTCACCCCTCCACTTT. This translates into CASSPRQSSYNSPLHF.

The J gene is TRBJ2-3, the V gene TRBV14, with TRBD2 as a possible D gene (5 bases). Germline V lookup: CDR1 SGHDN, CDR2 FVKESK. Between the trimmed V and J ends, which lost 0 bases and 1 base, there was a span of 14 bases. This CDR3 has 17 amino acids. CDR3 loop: CASSQDRQRTGTDTQYF. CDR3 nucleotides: TGTGCCAGCAGCCAAGATCGGCAGCGGACTGGCACAGATACGCAGTATTTT. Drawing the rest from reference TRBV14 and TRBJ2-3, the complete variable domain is EAGVTQFPSHSVIEKGQTVTLRCDPISGHDNLYWYRRVMGKEIKFLLHFVKESKQDESGMPNNRFLAERTGGTYSTLKVQPAELEDSGVYFCASSQDRQRTGTDTQYFGPGTRLTVL.

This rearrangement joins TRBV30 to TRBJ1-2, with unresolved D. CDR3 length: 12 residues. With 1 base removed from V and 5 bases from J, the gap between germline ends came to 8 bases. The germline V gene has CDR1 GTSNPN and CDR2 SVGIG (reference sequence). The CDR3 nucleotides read TGTGCCTGGAGTGCCGGGGTATATGGCTACACCTTC. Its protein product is CAWSAGVYGYTF. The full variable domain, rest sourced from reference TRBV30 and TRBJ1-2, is SQTIHQWPATLVQPVGSPLSLECTVEGTSNPNLYWYRQAAGRGLQLLFYSVGIGQISSEVPQNLSASRPQDRQFILSSKKLLLSDSGFYLCAWSAGVYGYTFGSGTRLTVV.

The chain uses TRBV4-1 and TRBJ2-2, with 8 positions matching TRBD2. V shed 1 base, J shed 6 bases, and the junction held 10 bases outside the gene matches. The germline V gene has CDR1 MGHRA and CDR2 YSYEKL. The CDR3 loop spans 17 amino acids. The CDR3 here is CASSQALAVKWAGELFF. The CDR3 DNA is TGCGCCAGCAGCCAAGCACTAGCGGTTAAATGGGCCGGGGAGCTGTTTTTT.

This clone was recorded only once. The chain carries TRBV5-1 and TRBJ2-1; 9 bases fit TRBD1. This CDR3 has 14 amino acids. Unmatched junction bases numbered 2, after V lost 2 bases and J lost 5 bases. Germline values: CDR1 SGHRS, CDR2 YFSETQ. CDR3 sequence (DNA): TGCGCCAGCAGCTTTGGGACAGGGAACAATGAGCAGTTCTTC. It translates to CASSFGTGNNEQFF.